This T cell receptor (beta chain) was recorded in a study of blood T cell repertoires in COVID-19 (TCRdb year 2020). Notes on the research overall: Samples from collaborators originated in the United States, Italy and Spain and spanned both the acute and convalescent phases of COVID-19. Sample metadata almost always included a de-identified subject ID, COVID-19 status, age in years and sex. The prospective study material was composed of cDNA or gDNA derived from T cells, B-cell-depleted T cells, or PBMCs. Samples came from the ongoing ImmuneRACE study (first 160 participants) plus 1,254 subjects from 6 global collaborators. Subjects who had been exposed to COVID-19, were actively infected with it, or had recovered from it provided the deeply sampled blood TCRbeta repertoires that made up the dataset. Where HLA class I and class II types were available, the types were taken from metadata supplied by the sample provider, not from assay-based typing. The repertoires were released in a freely available public database meant as a resource for research on the immune response to SARS-CoV-2. General findings and caveats noted by the study authors: The amount of clinical and demographic metadata varied by source and participant and was provided uncurated.

In the prospective study, participants were about 18 to 100 years old, resided in around 25 geographic areas of the United States, and were enrolled through a virtual design. To assign participants to cohorts, the prospective study relied on clinical history that participants themselves reported in a screening survey and a study questionnaire. For ImmuneRACE Cohort 3, a participant was defined as recovered based on two consecutive negative NP/OP PCR tests, clearance by a healthcare professional, or resolution of symptoms. In the prospective study, mobile phlebotomists collected whole blood, serum and a nasopharyngeal or oropharyngeal swab from each participant. Prospective study participants could optionally give additional blood draws and questionnaires over an approximately 2-month period. Before DNA extraction, prospective study blood samples were shipped either frozen or at room temperature.

TCRbeta CDR3 regions were amplified from genomic DNA by means of the immunoSEQ Assay, a bias-controlled multiplex PCR. The original methods were these. Within the assay, amplification of reference gene primers was used to estimate how many nucleated cells each sample contained. To quantify the absolute abundance of each unique TCRbeta CDR3 rearrangement, sequence reads were collapsed and filtered. For each sample, productive Simpson clonality was calculated as the square root of Simpson's diversity index across productive rearrangements. The source is immuneACCESS, and TCRdb retained only in-frame sequences with V and J called. Part of the clones is not carried over; for the studies checked, unresolved V genes explain less than half of this, and the remainder is unexplained. V and J calls and clone size follow that table, whereas D and trimming were derived from the DNA. The sample table records 350,000 to 550,000 clones; around 87% of these occur just once. The ten largest clones capture 0.95% to 1.2% of the sample.

CDR1 is given as MDHEN and CDR2 as SYDVKM, both from the germline V gene. Trimming removed 3 bases from V and 10 bases from J, leaving 13 bases between the germline ends. From the cysteine through the phenylalanine, the CDR3 covers 13 amino acids. Here the CDR3 DNA is all that survives: 39 bases in frame from base 1. Concerning this clone: The clone's antigen remains unknown. Per-nucleotide qualities are absent, and no much larger clonotype sits a single base away.

The chain was built from TRBV28 and TRBJ2-1, with the D gene not clear enough to name. The sequenced material came from PBMCs or T cells enriched from blood (not recorded which). The receptor comes from a man aged 25-40 years who had recovered from COVID-19. The base sequence is TGTGCCAGCAGTTTGTATAGCCCTCGGGAGCAGTTCTTC. Translated, this gives CASSLYSPREQFF.